This T cell receptor beta chain was observed in a study of blood T cell repertoires in COVID-19. Study in general: The United States, Italy and Spain were the sources of the acute and convalescent COVID-19 samples. Nucleic acid was either cDNA or gDNA, and it came from T cells, B-cell-depleted T cells, or PBMCs.

The CDR3 is 14 amino acids. Germline loops: CDR1 MGHRA, CDR2 YSYEKL. V shed 1 base and J 7 bases; nucleotides not matched to a gene: 2. In the original processing: Estimated nucleated cell counts came from reference gene primer amplification. The assay was immunoSEQ multiplex PCR, and TCRdb's table has in-frame clones only and misses some. V, J and clone size are those of that table, while D and trimming were read from the DNA. The sample comprises roughly 410,000 clones, approximately 87% of which are singletons, and about 2.3% rests with the top ten. Specimen: peripheral blood. The clonotype was recovered from a woman aged 60-75 years with COVID-19, enrolled during active disease. The chain links TRBV4-1 to TRBJ2-2, with TRBD1 matching over 8 bases. CDR3 nucleotide sequence: TGCGCCAGCAGCCAAGTACAGGGGGGCGGGGAGCTGTTTTTT. Translated, it gives CASSQVQGGGELFF.